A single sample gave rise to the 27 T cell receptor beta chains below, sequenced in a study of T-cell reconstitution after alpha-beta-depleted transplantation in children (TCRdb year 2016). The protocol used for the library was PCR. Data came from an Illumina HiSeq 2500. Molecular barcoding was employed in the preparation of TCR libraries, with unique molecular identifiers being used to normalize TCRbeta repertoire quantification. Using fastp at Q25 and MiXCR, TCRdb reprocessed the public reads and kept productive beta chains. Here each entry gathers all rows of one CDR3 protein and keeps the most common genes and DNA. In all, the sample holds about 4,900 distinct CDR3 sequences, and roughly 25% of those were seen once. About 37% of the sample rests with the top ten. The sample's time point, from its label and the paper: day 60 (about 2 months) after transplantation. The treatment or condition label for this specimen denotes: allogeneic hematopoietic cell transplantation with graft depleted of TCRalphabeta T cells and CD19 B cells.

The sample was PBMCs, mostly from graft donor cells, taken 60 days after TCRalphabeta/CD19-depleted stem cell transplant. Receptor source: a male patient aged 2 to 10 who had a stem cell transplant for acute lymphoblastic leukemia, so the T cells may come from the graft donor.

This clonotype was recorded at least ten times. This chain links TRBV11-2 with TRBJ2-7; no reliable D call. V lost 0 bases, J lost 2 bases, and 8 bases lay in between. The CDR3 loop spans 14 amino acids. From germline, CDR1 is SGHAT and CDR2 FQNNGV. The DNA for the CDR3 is TGTGCCAGCAGCTTAGATCAGGTTACCTACGAGCAGTACTTC. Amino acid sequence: CASSLDQVTYEQYF.

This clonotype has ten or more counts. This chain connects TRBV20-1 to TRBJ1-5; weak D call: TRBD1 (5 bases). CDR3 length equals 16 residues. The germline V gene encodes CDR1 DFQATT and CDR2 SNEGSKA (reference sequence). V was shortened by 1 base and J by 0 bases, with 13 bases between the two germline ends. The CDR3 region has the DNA TGCAGTGCTAGAGTCGGGGCGTTAGATAGCAATCAGCCCCAGCATTTT. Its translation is CSARVGALDSNQPQHF.

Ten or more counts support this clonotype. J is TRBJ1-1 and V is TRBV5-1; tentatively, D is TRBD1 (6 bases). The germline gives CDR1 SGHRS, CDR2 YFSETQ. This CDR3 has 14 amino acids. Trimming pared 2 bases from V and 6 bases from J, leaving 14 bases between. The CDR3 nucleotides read TGCGCCAGCAGCTTAACGACAGGTCAACCTGAAGCTTTCTTT. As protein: CASSLTTGQPEAFF.

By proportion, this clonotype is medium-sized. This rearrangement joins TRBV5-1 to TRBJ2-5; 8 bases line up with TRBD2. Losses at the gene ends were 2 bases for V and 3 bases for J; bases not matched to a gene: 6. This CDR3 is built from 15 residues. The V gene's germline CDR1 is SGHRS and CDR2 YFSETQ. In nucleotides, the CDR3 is TGCGCCAGCAGCTTTTTAGCGGGAAGGGAAGAGACCCAGTACTTC. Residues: CASSFLAGREETQYF.

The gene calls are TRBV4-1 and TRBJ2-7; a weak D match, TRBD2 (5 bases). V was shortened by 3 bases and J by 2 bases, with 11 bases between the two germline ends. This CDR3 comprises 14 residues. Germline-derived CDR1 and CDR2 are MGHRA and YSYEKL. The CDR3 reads CASSQGPGTYEQYF. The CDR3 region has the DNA TGCGCCAGCAGCCAGGGCCCCGGGACCTACGAGCAGTACTTC.

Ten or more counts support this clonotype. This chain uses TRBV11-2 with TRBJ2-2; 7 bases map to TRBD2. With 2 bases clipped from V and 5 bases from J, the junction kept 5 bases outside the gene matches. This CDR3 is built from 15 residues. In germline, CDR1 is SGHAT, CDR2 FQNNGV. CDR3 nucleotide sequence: TGTGCCAGCAGCTTATTCCCCGGGAGGACCGGGGAGCTGTTTTTT. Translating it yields CASSLFPGRTGELFF.

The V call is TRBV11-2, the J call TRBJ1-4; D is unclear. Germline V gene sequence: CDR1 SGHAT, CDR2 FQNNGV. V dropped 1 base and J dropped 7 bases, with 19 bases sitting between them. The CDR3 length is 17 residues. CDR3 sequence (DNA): TGTGCCAGCAGCTTAGTATCCGGGCCAAAAGGGAGTGAAAAACTGTTTTTT. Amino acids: CASSLVSGPKGSEKLFF. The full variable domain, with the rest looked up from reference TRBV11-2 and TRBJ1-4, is EAGVAQSPRYKIIEKRQSVAFWCNPISGHATLYWYQQILGQGPKLLIQFQNNGVVDDSQLPKDRFSAERLKGVDSTLKIQPAKLEDSAVYLCASSLVSGPKGSEKLFFGSGTQLSVL.

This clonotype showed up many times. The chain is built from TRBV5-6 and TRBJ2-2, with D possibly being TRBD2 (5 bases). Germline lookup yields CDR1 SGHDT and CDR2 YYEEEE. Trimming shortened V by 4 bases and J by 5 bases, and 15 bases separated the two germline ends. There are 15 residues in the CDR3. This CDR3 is CASSPDLSRTGELFF. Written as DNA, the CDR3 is TGTGCCAGCAGCCCGGACTTATCCCGGACCGGGGAGCTGTTTTTT.

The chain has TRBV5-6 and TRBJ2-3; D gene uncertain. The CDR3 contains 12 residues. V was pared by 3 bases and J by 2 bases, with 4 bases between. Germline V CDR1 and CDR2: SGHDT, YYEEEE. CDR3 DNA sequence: TGTGCCAGCAGCTCCGACACAGATACGCAGTATTTT. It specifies CASSSDTDTQYF.

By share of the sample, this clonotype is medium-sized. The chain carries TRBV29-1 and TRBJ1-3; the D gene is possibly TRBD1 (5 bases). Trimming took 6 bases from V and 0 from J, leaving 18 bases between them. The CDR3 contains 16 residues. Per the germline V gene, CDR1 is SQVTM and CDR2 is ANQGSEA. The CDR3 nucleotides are TGCAGCGTCCGAGTCGGGACTGTGAGCTCTGGAAACACCATATATTTT. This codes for CSVRVGTVSSGNTIYF.

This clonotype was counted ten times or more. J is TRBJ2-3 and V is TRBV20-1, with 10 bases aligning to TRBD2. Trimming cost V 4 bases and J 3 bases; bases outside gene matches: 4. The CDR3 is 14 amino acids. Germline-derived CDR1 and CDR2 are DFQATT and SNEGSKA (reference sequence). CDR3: CSAISSGRTDTQYF. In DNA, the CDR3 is TGCAGTGCTATTTCTAGCGGGAGAACAGATACGCAGTATTTT.

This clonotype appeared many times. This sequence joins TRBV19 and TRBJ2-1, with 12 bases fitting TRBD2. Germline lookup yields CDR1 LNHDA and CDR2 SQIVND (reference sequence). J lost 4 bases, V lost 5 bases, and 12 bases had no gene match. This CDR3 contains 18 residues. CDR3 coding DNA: TGTGCCAGTAGTCCATACTGGACTAGCGGGACACCATACAATGAGCAGTTCTTC. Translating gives CASSPYWTSGTPYNEQFF. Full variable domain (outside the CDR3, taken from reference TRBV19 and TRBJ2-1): DGGITQSPKYLFRKEGQNVTLSCEQNLNHDAMYWYRQDPGQGLRLIYYSQIVNDFQKGDIAEGYSVSREKKESFPLTVTSAQKNPTAFYLCASSPYWTSGTPYNEQFFGPGTRLTVL.

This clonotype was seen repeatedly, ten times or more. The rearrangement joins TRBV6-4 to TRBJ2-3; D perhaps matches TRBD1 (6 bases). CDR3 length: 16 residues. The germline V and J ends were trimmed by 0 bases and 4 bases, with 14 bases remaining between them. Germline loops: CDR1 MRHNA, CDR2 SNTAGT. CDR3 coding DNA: TGTGCCAGCAGTGACTCGCCCGAGGGGGTGCCAGATACGCAGTATTTT. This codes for CASSDSPEGVPDTQYF.

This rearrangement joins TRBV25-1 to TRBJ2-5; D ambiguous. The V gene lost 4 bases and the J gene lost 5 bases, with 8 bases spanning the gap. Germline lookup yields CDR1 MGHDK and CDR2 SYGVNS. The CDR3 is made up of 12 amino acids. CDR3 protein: CASSGGWETQYF. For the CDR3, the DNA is TGTGCCAGCAGTGGGGGTTGGGAGACCCAGTACTTC.

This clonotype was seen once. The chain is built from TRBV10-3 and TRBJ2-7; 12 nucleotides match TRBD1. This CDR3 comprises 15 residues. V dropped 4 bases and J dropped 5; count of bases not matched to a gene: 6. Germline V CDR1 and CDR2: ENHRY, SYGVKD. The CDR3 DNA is TGTGCCATCAGTGGACCGGGACAGGGGGCCGACGAGCAGTACTTC. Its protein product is CAISGPGQGADEQYF.

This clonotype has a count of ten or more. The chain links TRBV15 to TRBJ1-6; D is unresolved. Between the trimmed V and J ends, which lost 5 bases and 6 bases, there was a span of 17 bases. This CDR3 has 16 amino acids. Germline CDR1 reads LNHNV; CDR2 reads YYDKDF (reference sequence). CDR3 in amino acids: CATSAWIEFCNSPLHF. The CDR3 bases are TGTGCCACCAGCGCGTGGATCGAGTTTTGTAATTCACCCCTCCACTTT. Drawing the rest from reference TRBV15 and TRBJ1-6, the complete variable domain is DAMVIQNPRYQVTQFGKPVTLSCSQTLNHNVMYWYQQKSSQAPKLLFHYYDKDFNNEADTPDNFQSRRPNTSFCFLDIRSPGLGDTAMYLCATSAWIEFCNSPLHFGNGTRLTVT.

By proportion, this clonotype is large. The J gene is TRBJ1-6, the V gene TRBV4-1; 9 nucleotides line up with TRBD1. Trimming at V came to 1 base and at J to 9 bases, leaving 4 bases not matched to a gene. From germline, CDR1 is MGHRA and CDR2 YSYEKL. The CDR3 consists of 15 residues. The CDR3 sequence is CASSQVDRGTSPLHF. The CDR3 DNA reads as TGCGCCAGCAGCCAAGTCGACAGGGGGACTTCACCCCTCCACTTT.

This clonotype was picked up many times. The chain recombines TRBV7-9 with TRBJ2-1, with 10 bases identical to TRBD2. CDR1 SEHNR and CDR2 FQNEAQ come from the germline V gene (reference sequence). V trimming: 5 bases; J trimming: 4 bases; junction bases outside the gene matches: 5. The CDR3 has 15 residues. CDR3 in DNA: TGTGCCAGCAGCCGGAGGACTAGCGGATACAATGAGCAGTTCTTC. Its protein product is CASSRRTSGYNEQFF.

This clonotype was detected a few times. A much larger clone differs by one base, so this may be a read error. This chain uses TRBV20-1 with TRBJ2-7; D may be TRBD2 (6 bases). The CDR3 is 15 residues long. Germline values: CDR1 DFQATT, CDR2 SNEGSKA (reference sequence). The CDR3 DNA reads TGCAGTGCTAGAGATCGGGCGACTAGAGGTTACGAGCAGTGCTTC. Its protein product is CSARDRATRGYEQCF.

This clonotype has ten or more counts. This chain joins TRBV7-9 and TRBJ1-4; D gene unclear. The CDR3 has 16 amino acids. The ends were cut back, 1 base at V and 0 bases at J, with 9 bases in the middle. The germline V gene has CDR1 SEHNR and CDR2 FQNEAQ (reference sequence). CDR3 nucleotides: TGTGCCAGCAGCTTAGGGGCAGCTACAACTAATGAAAAACTGTTTTTT. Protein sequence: CASSLGAATTNEKLFF.

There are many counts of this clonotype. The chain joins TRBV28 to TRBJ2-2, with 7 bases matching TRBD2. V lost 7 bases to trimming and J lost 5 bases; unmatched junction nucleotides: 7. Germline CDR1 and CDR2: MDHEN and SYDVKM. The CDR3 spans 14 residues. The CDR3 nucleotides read TGTGCCAGCATCTCGGGGGGAAATACCGGGGAGCTGTTTTTT. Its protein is CASISGGNTGELFF.

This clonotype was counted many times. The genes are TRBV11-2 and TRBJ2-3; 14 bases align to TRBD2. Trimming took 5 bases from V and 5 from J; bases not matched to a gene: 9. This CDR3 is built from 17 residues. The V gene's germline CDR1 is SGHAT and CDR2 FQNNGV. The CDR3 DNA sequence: TGTGCCAGCAGCATTGGACTAGCGGGAGGTGTAGGAGATACGCAGTATTTT. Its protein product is CASSIGLAGGVGDTQYF.

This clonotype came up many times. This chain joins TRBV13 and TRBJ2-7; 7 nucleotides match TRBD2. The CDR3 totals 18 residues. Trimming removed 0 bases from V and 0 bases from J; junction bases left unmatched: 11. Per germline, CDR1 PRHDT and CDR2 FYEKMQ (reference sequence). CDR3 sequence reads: CASSLGDLYAGDSYEQYF. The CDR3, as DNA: TGTGCCAGCAGCTTAGGGGACCTTTATGCGGGAGACTCCTACGAGCAGTACTTC.

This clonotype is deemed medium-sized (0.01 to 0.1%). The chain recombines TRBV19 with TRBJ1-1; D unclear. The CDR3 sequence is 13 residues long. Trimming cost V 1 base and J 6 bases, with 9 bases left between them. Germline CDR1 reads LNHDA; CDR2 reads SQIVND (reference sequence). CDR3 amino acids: CASSIGLNSEAFF. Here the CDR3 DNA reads TGTGCCAGTAGTATAGGACTAAATTCTGAAGCTTTCTTT.

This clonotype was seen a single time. The CDR3 sequence is CASSMTGTGWEKLFF. The DNA for the CDR3 is TGCGCCAGCAGCATGACCGGGACAGGATGGGAAAAACTGTTTTTT. J is TRBJ1-4 and V is TRBV5-1, with TRBD1 matching over 8 bases. Unmatched junction bases numbered 10, after V lost 4 bases and J lost 8 bases. This CDR3 spans 15 amino acids. Germline V lookup: CDR1 SGHRS, CDR2 YFSETQ.

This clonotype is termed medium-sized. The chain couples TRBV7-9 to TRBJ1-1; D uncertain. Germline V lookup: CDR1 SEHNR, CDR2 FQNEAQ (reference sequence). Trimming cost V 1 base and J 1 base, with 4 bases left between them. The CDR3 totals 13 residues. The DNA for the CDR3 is TGTGCCAGCAGCTTAGTAGAGAACACTGAAGCTTTCTTT. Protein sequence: CASSLVENTEAFF. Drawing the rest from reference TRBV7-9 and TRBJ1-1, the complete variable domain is DTGVSQNPRHKITKRGQNVTFRCDPISEHNRLYWYRQTLGQGPEFLTYFQNEAQLEKSRLLSDRFSAERPKGSFSTLEIQRTEQGDSAMYLCASSLVENTEAFFGQGTRLTVV.

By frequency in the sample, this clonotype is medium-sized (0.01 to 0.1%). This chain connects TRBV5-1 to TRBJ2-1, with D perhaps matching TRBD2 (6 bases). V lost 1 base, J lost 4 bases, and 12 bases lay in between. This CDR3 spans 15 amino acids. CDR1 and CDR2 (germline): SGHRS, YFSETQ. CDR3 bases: TGCGCCAGCAGCTTGTACGGGAGTAAGTACAATGAGCAGTTCTTC. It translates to CASSLYGSKYNEQFF.